A selection of T cell receptor beta chains follows, all from one sample in a study of blood T cell repertoires in COVID-19. Profiling relied on immunoSEQ multiplex PCR, and the TCRdb table lists in-frame clones only, not all of them. The data contain just over 300,000 clones, around 90% of them singletons. The sequencing sample was made of PBMCs or T cells enriched from blood (not recorded which). The receptors stem from a woman younger than 30 with acute COVID-19. CDR3s include the opening cysteine and the closing phenylalanine or tryptophan. The D gene is left open where the match is weak. Expanded clones are given a class, and other clones once, few, many or no size at all.

NA	TRBJ2-5	TRBV7-9	TRBD2	TGTGCCAGCAGCCCCTCCCGGACTAGCGGGAGAGTAGAGACCCAGTACTTC	CASSPSRTSGRVETQYF
NA	TRBJ1-1	TRBV11-2	NA	TGTGCCAGCTGTGCGGGGAACACTGAAGCTTTCTTT	CASCAGNTEAFF
NA	TRBJ1-6	TRBV6-5	NA	TGTGCCAGCACCTCCCAGTCCTCACCCCTCCACTTT	CASTSQSSPLHF
few	TRBJ2-7	TRBV27	TRBD1	TGTGCCAGCAGTTTAGACTGGGACAGGACCTACGAGCAGTACTTC	CASSLDWDRTYEQYF
NA	TRBJ1-1	TRBV11-2	TRBD1	TGTGCCAGCAGCTTAGCTATAAGGGGGCTCGGTGAAGCTTTCTTT	CASSLAIRGLGEAFF
NA	TRBJ2-3	TRBV6-2/TRBV6-3	TRBD2	TGTGCCAGCAGTTACCCAACCGGACTAGCGGGAACATCAGATACGCAGTATTTT	CASSYPTGLAGTSDTQYF
NA	TRBJ2-4	TRBV21-1	NA	TGTGCCAGCAGCAAAAGTTTTCTGTCAGGGAAAAACATTCAGTACTTC	CASSKSFLSGKNIQYF
NA	TRBJ2-5	TRBV18	NA	TGTGCCAGCTCGCGAAATAGCGACGAAGGGGAGACCCAGTACTTC	CASSRNSDEGETQYF
NA	TRBJ1-2	TRBV27	TRBD1	TGTGCCAGCCGGGGCCCGGGACAGGGGATGACTGGCTACACCTTC	CASRGPGQGMTGYTF
NA	TRBJ2-5	TRBV7-9	NA	TGTGCCAGCAGCTTAGGTAAAGGTCTAGCGTCTTCCCAAGAGACCCAGTACTTC	CASSLGKGLASSQETQYF
NA	TRBJ1-5	TRBV28	NA	TGTGCCAGCAGTTTAAGGAGGTCTGCTCAGCCCCAGCATTTT	CASSLRRSAQPQHF
NA	TRBJ2-7	TRBV5-4	TRBD2	TGTGCCAGCAGCCCTGGAGGGACTAGCCCCTACGAGCAGTACTTC	CASSPGGTSPYEQYF
NA	TRBJ1-6	TRBV19	TRBD1	TGTGCCAGTAGTCCCGGGACAGGGCATAATTCACCCCTCCACTTT	CASSPGTGHNSPLHF
NA	TRBJ2-7	TRBV11-2	TRBD2	TGTGCCAGCAGCTTAGGGACTAGCGGGAGGGGCCCCGAGCAGTACTTC	CASSLGTSGRGPEQYF
NA	TRBJ2-1	TRBV5-1	NA	TGCGCCAGCAGGGAGGCTAGCGTCTATGAGCAGTTCTTC	CASREASVYEQFF
NA	TRBJ2-6	TRBV7-3	TRBD2	TGTGCCAGCAGCTTAAGGACTAGCAGCTCTGGGGCCAACGTCCTGACTTTC	CASSLRTSSSGANVLTF
NA	TRBJ2-3	TRBV5-8	NA	TGTGCCAGCAGCTCGTCCCTTTACTACACAGATACGCAGTATTTT	CASSSSLYYTDTQYF
NA	TRBJ2-3	TRBV24-1	TRBD1	TGTGCCACCAGTGATGTAACAGGGGGCACAGATACGCAGTATTTT	CATSDVTGGTDTQYF
NA	TRBJ2-1	TRBV18	NA	TGTGCCAGCTCAGTTGTTTCCTATGGAACAGTGGAAGCAAATGAGCAGTTCTTC	CASSVVSYGTVEANEQFF
NA	TRBJ2-1	TRBV3-1/TRBV3-2	NA	TGTGCCAGCAGCCAGACTAGGAACAATGAGCAGTTCTTC	CASSQTRNNEQFF
NA	TRBJ2-7	TRBV7-9	TRBD2	TGTGCCAGCAGCCCAGGACTAGCGGGAGTCTCCTACGAGCAGTACTTC	CASSPGLAGVSYEQYF
NA	TRBJ2-1	TRBV3-1/TRBV3-2	NA	TGTGCCAGCAGTCGAGACACGTCTGGTTACAATGAGCAGTTCTTC	CASSRDTSGYNEQFF
NA	TRBJ1-3	TRBV7-3	NA	TGTGCCAGCAGCTTAAGCGGCGCTCATGACACCATATATTTT	CASSLSGAHDTIYF
NA	TRBJ1-2	TRBV6-4	TRBD1	TGTGCCAGCAGTGACACGGGACAGGGGGACTACACCTTC	CASSDTGQGDYTF
NA	TRBJ1-5	TRBV14	NA	TGTGCCAGCAGCCAAGGGCAACAAGCCCAGCATTTT	CASSQGQQAQHF
NA	TRBJ2-1	TRBV9	TRBD2	TGTGCCAGCAGCGATATAGCGGGAGAGGGCAATGAGCAGTTCTTC	CASSDIAGEGNEQFF
NA	TRBJ2-1	TRBV11-3	TRBD1	TGTGCCAGCAGCTCCTACTCCGGGACAGGCTACAATGAGCAGTTCTTC	CASSSYSGTGYNEQFF
once	TRBJ1-1	TRBV19	TRBD1	TGTGCCAGTGGAGGGTCCGGACAGGGTATTGGTGAAGCTTTCTTT	CASGGSGQGIGEAFF
NA	TRBJ2-1	TRBV24-1	TRBD2	TGTGCCACCAGTGATTCTCCGGGACTAGCGGGTGAAAGCTCCTACAATGAGCAGTTCTTC	CATSDSPGLAGESSYNEQFF
NA	TRBJ2-2	TRBV6-4	NA	TGTGCCAGCAGTGTGGCAGGGTCCGAGGCGAACACCGGGGAGCTGTTTTTT	CASSVAGSEANTGELFF
NA	TRBJ2-2	TRBV2	NA	TGTGCCAGCACGGGGGACGGGACCGGGGAGCTGTTTTTT	CASTGDGTGELFF
NA	TRBJ1-1	TRBV25-1	NA	TGTGCCAGCAGTGAATATTCGGTCACTGAAGCTTTCTTT	CASSEYSVTEAFF
NA	TRBJ1-1	TRBV28	NA	TGTGCCAGCAGTTTAAGCGGGAAGCAGAACACTGAAGCTTTCTTT	CASSLSGKQNTEAFF
NA	TRBJ1-1	TRBV3-1/TRBV3-2	NA	TGTGCCAGCAGCCCCCCAGGGCACACTGAAGCTTTCTTT	CASSPPGHTEAFF
NA	TRBJ2-5	TRBV7-8	NA	TGTGCCAGCAGCCCCTTGGAGACCCAGTACTTC	CASSPLETQYF
NA	TRBJ1-5	TRBV5-8	NA	TGTGCCAGCAGCTTGACGGTGACATCCGGACAGCATTTT	CASSLTVTSGQHF
many	TRBJ1-2	TRBV5-6	TRBD1	TGTGCCACGGAAGAACAGGGGACCGTCTATGGCTACACCTTC	CATEEQGTVYGYTF
NA	TRBJ1-6	TRBV9	TRBD1	TGTGCCAGCAGCGCGACAGGGGATCGTAATTCACCCCTCCACTTT	CASSATGDRNSPLHF
NA	TRBJ1-1	TRBV27	NA	TGTGCCAGCAGTTTATATGTCTACACTGAAGCTTTCTTT	CASSLYVYTEAFF
NA	TRBJ1-2	TRBV14	NA	TGTGCCAGCAGCCAAGAAGAACAGCCCCTGGGTGGCTACACCTTC	CASSQEEQPLGGYTF
NA	TRBJ2-7	TRBV7-9	NA	TGTGCCAGCAGCTTAAATAGCATTTACGAGCAGTACTTC	CASSLNSIYEQYF
few	TRBJ1-1	TRBV11-3	TRBD1	TGTGCCAGCTTTTTTACAGGGGCGAAGGGGACTGAAGCTTTCTTT	CASFFTGAKGTEAFF
NA	TRBJ2-7	TRBV9	NA	TGTGCCAGCAGCGTAAGCTCCGAGGCCGAGCAGTACTTC	CASSVSSEAEQYF
once	TRBJ2-7	TRBV28	NA	TGTGCCAGCAGTCGCCCCGTAGTCTCCTACGAGCAGTACTTC	CASSRPVVSYEQYF
NA	TRBJ2-6	TRBV3-1/TRBV3-2	NA	TGTGCCAGCAGCCTTCCAGGGTGGGGCTCTGGGGCCAACGTCCTGACTTTC	CASSLPGWGSGANVLTF
NA	TRBJ1-6	TRBV10-2	NA	TGCGCCAGCAGTGAGGAGGGAGGTTCGTATAATTCACCCCTCCACTTT	CASSEEGGSYNSPLHF